This T cell receptor (beta chain) was captured by sequencing in a study of Ad26.COV2.S vaccination and SARS-CoV-2 variants. Study observations and caveats: Participants in the vaccine arm had higher spike-specific TCR breadth; placebo recipients had lower. Responses of spike-specific T cells (both CD8+ and CD4+) reportedly showed substantial breadth after vaccination.

CDR3 length: 15 residues. The V end lost 4 bases, the J end lost 3 bases, and 16 bases lay between the germline ends. CDR1 and CDR2 from the germline V gene are SEHNR and FQNEAQ (reference sequence). Here immunoSEQ multiplex PCR was the method, and the copy in TCRdb shows in-frame clones only, minus some. The sample holds under 250,000 clones, roughly 85% seen once. Regarding treatment: some 20 received Ad26.COV2.S at low or high dose, single or two shots; about five received placebo; per-sample allocation not given. The samples were gathered on day 63 after the first injection of vaccine or placebo. The individual, an adult aged 18-55 years, was a donor in Boston. Ad26 vector vaccine expressed Wuhan-strain SARS-CoV-2 spike. A word on this clone: Its antigen is currently unknown.

The input for sequencing was peripheral blood, taken in a trial of Ad26.COV2.S vaccine versus placebo. The chain combines TRBV7-9 with TRBJ2-7, with D possibly TRBD1 on 6 matching bases. This sequence was found in a person between 18 and 60 years old who received the Ad26.COV2.S COVID-19 vaccine or a placebo. This CDR3 reads CASSSWADRNYEQYV. CDR3 nucleotides: TGTGCCAGCAGCTCGTGGGCGGACAGAAACTACGAGCAGTACGTC.